This T cell receptor (beta chain) appears in the sequencing data of a study of blood T cell repertoires in COVID-19. Whole-study context: The samples span acute and convalescent COVID-19 from the United States, Italy and Spain. From T cells, B-cell-depleted T cells, or PBMCs came the material, which was cDNA or gDNA.

The table came from immunoSEQ multiplex PCR; TCRdb's copy has only in-frame clones and leaves some out. The table includes some 400,000 clones, around 87% detected once. Clinical histories supplied by participants themselves formed the basis of cohort assignment. Donors in Cohort 3 counted as recovered after two negative PCRs, clearance, or symptom resolution. This clone was counted once. V shed 0 bases and J 2 bases; nucleotides not matched to a gene: 1. The CDR3 contains 15 residues. Per the germline V gene, CDR1 is SGHTA and CDR2 is FQGNSA. Sequenced sample: PBMCs or T cells enriched from blood (not recorded which). This receptor was obtained from a man aged 30 to 45 who had recovered from COVID-19. The rearrangement joins TRBV7-2 to TRBJ1-3, with TRBD1 matching 7 bases. CDR3 sequence: CASSLAGGTGNTIYF. The CDR3 DNA reads as TGTGCCAGCAGCTTAGCAGGGGGCACTGGAAACACCATATATTTT. The entire variable domain, with the rest obtained from reference TRBV7-2 and TRBJ1-3, is as follows: GAGVSQSPSNKVTEKGKDVELRCDPISGHTALYWYRQSLGQGLEFLIYFQGNSAPDKSGLPSDRFSAERTGGSVSTLTIQRTQQEDSAVYLCASSLAGGTGNTIYFGEGSWLTVV.